A selection of T cell receptor beta chains follows, all from one sample in a study of blood T cell repertoires in COVID-19. The data were produced by immunoSEQ multiplex PCR, yet TCRdb's version contains in-frame clones alone and is incomplete. The sample includes about 220,000 clones, about four fifths of them seen just once. The sample consisted of peripheral blood. All receptors come from a woman at least 80 years old with acute or convalescent COVID-19. The CDR3 runs from the conserved cysteine through the conserved F or W. Each record gives: V gene, CDR3 length, J gene, clone size, D gene, CDR3 protein, CDR3 DNA. D genes are given only for firm matches. Expanded clones are given a class, and other clones once, few, many or no size at all.

>TRBV5-1|14|TRBJ2-7|few|TRBD1
CASSWTGPSYEQYF
TGCGCCAGCAGCTGGACAGGGCCTTCCTACGAGCAGTACTTC
>TRBV7-3|14|TRBJ2-1|.|.
CASSLRGSYNEQFF
TGTGCCAGCAGCCTCCGGGGCTCCTACAATGAGCAGTTCTTC
>TRBV5-5|16|TRBJ1-6|few|TRBD1
CASRSSRQGESSPLHF
TGTGCCAGCAGAAGTAGCCGACAGGGGGAGAGTTCACCCCTCCACTTT
>TRBV7-6|13|TRBJ2-5|once|TRBD1
CASTMTGSKTQYF
TGTGCCAGCACGATGACAGGGTCAAAGACCCAGTACTTC
>TRBV19|16|TRBJ1-5|.|TRBD1
CASSIRDRGRDQPQHF
TGTGCCAGTAGTATCCGGGACAGGGGGAGGGATCAGCCCCAGCATTTT
>TRBV18|16|TRBJ2-5|once|TRBD1
CASSPPVGQGGETQYF
TGTGCCAGCTCACCCCCGGTGGGACAGGGTGGAGAGACCCAGTACTTC
>TRBV6-2/TRBV6-3|15|TRBJ2-1|.|.
CASTPRRGQNNEQFF
TGTGCCAGCACCCCCAGGCGGGGCCAAAACAATGAGCAGTTCTTC
>TRBV5-8|13|TRBJ1-1|.|.
CASSLLQGREAFF
TGTGCCAGCAGCTTGCTGCAGGGGCGGGAAGCTTTCTTT
>TRBV5-6|16|TRBJ1-1|.|.
CASSLVSVVINTEAFF
TGTGCCAGCAGCTTGGTCTCGGTAGTAATCAACACTGAAGCTTTCTTT
>TRBV5-1|15|TRBJ2-7|.|.
CASSPPASVNYEQYF
TGCGCCAGCAGCCCCCCGGCTAGCGTCAACTACGAGCAGTACTTC
>TRBV7-9|14|TRBJ2-1|once|.
CASSSSRSRNEQFF
TGTGCCAGCAGCTCTTCGCGGTCTAGGAATGAGCAGTTCTTC
>TRBV6-1|14|TRBJ1-1|.|.
CASSENRLNTEAFF
TGTGCCAGCAGTGAAAACAGATTGAACACTGAAGCTTTCTTT
>TRBV7-2|15|TRBJ1-2|.|TRBD1
CASSFLQGASAGYTF
TGTGCCAGCAGCTTCCTACAGGGGGCATCGGCTGGCTACACCTTC
>TRBV9|13|TRBJ1-1|.|TRBD1
CASSLTGETEAFF
TGTGCCAGCAGCTTGACAGGGGAGACTGAAGCTTTCTTT
>TRBV7-2|14|TRBJ2-7|.|TRBD2
CASSLGAGRDEQYF
TGTGCCAGCAGCTTAGGGGCCGGGAGGGACGAGCAGTACTTC
>TRBV19|15|TRBJ1-5|.|.
CASSRPGGREQPQHF
TGTGCCAGTAGTAGGCCCGGGGGGCGAGAGCAGCCCCAGCATTTT